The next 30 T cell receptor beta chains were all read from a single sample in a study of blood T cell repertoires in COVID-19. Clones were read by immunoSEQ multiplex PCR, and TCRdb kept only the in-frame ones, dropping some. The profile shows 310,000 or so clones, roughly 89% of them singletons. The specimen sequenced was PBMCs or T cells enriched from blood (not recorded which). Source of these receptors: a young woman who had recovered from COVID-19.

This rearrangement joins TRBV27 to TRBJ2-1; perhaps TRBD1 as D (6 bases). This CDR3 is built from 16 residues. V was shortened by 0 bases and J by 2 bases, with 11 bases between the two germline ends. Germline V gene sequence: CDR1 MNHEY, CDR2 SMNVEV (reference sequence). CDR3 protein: CASSLSPGAAYNEQFF. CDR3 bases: TGTGCCAGCAGTTTATCCCCAGGGGCAGCCTACAATGAGCAGTTCTTC.

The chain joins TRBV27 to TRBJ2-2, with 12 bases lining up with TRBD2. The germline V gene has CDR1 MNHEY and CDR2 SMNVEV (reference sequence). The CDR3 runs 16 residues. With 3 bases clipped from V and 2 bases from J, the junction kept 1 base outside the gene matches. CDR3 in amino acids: CASSLTSGGNTGELFF. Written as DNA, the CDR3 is TGTGCCAGCAGTTTGACTAGCGGGGGTAACACCGGGGAGCTGTTTTTT.

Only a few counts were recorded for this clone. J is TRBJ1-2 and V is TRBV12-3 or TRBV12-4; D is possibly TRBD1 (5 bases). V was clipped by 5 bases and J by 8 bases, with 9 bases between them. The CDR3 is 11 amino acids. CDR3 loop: CASSPGQGYTF. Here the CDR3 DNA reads TGTGCCAGCAGTCCCGGACAAGGCTACACCTTC.

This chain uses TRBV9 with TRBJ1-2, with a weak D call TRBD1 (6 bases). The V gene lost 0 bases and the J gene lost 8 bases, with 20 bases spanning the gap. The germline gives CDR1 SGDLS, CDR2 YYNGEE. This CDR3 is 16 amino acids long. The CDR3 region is CASSVANDGTTRGYTF. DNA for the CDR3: TGTGCCAGCAGCGTAGCAAACGACGGGACAACAAGGGGCTACACCTTC. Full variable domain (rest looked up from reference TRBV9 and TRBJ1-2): DSGVTQTPKHLITATGQRVTLRCSPRSGDLSVYWYQQSLDQGLQFLIQYYNGEERAKGNILERFSAQQFPDLHSELNLSSLELGDSALYFCASSVANDGTTRGYTFGSGTRLTVV.

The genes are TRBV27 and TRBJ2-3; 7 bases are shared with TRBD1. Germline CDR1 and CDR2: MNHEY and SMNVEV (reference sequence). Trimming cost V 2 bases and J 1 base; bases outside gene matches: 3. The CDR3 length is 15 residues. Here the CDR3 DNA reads TGTGCCAGCAGTTTAAGGACAGGCCGCACAGATACGCAGTATTTT. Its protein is CASSLRTGRTDTQYF.

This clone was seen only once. The CDR3 sequence: CASSPGQGRSTDTQYF. In DNA form, the CDR3 reads TGCGCCAGCAGCCCTGGACAGGGTCGTAGCACAGATACGCAGTATTTT. V is TRBV5-1 and J is TRBJ2-3; 8 bases fit TRBD1. The germline CDR1 and CDR2 sequences are SGHRS and YFSETQ. The ends lost 4 bases at V and 0 bases at J; junction bases unmatched: 7. This CDR3 spans 16 amino acids.

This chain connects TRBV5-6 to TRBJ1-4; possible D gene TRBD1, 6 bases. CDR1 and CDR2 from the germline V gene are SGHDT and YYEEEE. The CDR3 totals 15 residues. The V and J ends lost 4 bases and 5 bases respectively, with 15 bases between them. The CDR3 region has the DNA TGTGCCAGCAGCCCCGAACAGGGCTTCAATGAAAAACTGTTTTTT. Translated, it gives CASSPEQGFNEKLFF.

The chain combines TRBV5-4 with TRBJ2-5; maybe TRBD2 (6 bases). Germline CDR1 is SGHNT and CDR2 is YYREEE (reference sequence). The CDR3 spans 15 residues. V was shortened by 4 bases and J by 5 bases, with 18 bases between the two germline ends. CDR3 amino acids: CASSPTYGGWETQYF. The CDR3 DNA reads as TGTGCCAGCAGCCCAACATACGGGGGATGGGAGACCCAGTACTTC.

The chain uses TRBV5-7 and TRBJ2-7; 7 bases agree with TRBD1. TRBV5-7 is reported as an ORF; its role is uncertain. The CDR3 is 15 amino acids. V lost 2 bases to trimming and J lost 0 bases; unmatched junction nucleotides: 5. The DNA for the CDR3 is TGTGCCAGCAGCTTACCTAACAGGGGCTCCTACGAGCAGTACTTC. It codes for CASSLPNRGSYEQYF.

The DNA for the CDR3 is TGCAGCGTTGAAGTTCCCCCGGGACAGGGGGCCGGCTATGGCTACACCTTC. It codes for CSVEVPPGQGAGYGYTF. The chain links TRBV29-1 to TRBJ1-2; 12 bases are shared with TRBD1. Germline V gene lookup returns CDR1 SQVTM and CDR2 ANQGSEA. With 1 base clipped from V and 4 bases from J, the junction kept 10 bases outside the gene matches. This CDR3 has 17 residues.

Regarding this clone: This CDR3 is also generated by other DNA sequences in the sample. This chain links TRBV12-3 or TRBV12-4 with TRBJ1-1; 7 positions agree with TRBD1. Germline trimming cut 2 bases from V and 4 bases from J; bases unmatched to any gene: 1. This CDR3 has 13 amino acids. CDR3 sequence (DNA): TGTGCCAGCAGTTTACAGGGGGGCACTGAAGCTTTCTTT. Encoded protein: CASSLQGGTEAFF.

CDR3 sequence reads: CAWSTRDRGSSYEQYF. CDR3 DNA: TGTGCCTGGAGTACACGGGACAGGGGGTCCTCCTACGAGCAGTACTTC. This chain joins TRBV30 and TRBJ2-7; 11 bases agree with TRBD1. The CDR3 sequence is 16 residues long. Germline lookup yields CDR1 GTSNPN and CDR2 SVGIG (reference sequence). V shed 2 bases and J 0 bases; nucleotides not matched to a gene: 6.

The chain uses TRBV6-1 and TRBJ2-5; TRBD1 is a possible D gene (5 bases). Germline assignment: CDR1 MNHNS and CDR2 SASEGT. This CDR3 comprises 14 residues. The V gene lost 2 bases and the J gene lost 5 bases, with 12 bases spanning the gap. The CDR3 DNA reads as TGTGCCAGCAGTGAAAGTCCCTACAGGGAGACCCAGTACTTC. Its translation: CASSESPYRETQYF.

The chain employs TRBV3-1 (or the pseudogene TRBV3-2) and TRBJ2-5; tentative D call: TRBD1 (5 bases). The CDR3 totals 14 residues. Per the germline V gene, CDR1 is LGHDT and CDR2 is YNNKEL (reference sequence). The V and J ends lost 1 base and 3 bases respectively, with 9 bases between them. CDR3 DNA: TGTGCCAGCAGCCAAGTACAGGTTAAAGAGACCCAGTACTTC. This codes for CASSQVQVKETQYF.

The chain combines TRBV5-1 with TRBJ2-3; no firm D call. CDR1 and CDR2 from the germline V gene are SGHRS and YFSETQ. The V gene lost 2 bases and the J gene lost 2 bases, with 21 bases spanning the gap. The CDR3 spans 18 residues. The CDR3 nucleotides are TGCGCCAGCAGCTTAGATCCCCTAGGTATTCGTTACACAGATACGCAGTATTTT. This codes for CASSLDPLGIRYTDTQYF. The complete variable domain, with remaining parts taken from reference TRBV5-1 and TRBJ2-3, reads KAGVTQTPRYLIKTRGQQVTLSCSPISGHRSVSWYQQTPGQGLQFLFEYFSETQRNKGNFPGRFSGRQFSNSRSEMNVSTLELGDSALYLCASSLDPLGIRYTDTQYFGPGTRLTVL.

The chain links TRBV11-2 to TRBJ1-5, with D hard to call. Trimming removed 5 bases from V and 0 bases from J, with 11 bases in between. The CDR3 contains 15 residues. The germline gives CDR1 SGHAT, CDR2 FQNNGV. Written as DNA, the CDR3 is TGTGCCAGCAGCCAAGGAGTCTATAGCAATCAGCCCCAGCATTTT. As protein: CASSQGVYSNQPQHF.

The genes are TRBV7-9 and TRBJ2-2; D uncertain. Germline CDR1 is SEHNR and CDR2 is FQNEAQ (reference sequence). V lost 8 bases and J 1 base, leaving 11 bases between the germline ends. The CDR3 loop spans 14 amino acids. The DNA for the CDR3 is TGTGCCAGCTCCTTAAGCCAGAACACCGGGGAGCTGTTTTTT. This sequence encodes CASSLSQNTGELFF.

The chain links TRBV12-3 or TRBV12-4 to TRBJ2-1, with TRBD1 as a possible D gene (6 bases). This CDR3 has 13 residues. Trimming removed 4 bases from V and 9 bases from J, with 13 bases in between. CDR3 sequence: CASSWATGLEQFF. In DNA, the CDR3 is TGTGCCAGCAGTTGGGCCACAGGGCTTGAGCAGTTCTTC.

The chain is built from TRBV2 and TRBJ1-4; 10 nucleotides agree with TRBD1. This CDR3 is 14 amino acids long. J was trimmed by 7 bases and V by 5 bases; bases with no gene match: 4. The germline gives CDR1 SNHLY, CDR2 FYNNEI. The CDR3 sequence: CASSWTGGPEKLFF. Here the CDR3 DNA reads TGTGCCAGCAGTTGGACAGGGGGGCCTGAAAAACTGTTTTTT.

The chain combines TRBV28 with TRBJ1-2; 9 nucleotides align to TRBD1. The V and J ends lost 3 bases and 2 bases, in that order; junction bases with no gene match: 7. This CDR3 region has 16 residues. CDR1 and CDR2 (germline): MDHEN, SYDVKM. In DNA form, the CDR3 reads TGTGCCAGCAGTTTGGGGGGGACAGGGCTCAACTATGGCTACACCTTC. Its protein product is CASSLGGTGLNYGYTF.

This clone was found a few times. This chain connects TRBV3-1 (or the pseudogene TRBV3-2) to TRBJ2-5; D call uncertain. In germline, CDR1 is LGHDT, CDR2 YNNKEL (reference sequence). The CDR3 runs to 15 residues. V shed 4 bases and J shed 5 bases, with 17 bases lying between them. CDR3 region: CASSPYIAVQETQYF. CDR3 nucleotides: TGTGCCAGCAGCCCATACATCGCCGTCCAGGAGACCCAGTACTTC.

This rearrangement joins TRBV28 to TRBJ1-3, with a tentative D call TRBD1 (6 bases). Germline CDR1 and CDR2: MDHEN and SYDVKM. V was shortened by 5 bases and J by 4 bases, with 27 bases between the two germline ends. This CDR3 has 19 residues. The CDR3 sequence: CASSLGGAAHLFVGNTIYF. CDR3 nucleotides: TGTGCCAGCAGTCTGGGGGGGGCAGCTCACCTCTTCGTGGGAAACACCATATATTTT. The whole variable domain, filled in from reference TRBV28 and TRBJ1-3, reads DVKVTQSSRYLVKRTGEKVFLECVQDMDHENMFWYRQDPGLGLRLIYFSYDVKMKEKGDIPEGYSVSREKKERFSLILESASTNQTSMYLCASSLGGAAHLFVGNTIYFGEGSWLTVV.

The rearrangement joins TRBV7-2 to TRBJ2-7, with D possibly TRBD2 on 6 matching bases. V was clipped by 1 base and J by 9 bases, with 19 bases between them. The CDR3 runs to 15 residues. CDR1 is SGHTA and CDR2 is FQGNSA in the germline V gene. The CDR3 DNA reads TGTGCCAGCAGCTTAGATGCCGGGACTCCGGTCCCGCAGTACTTC. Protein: CASSLDAGTPVPQYF.

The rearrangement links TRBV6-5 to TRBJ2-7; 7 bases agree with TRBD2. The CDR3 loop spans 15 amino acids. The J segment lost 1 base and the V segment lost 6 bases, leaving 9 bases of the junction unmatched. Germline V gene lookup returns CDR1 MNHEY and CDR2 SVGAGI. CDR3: CASRLMGGSSYEQYF. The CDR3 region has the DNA TGTGCCAGCAGGCTCATGGGGGGGTCATCCTACGAGCAGTACTTC.

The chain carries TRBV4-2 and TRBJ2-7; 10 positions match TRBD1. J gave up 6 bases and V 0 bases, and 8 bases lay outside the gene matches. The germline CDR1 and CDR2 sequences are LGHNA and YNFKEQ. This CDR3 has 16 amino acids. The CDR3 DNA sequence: TGTGCCAGCAGCCAAGAGGAGGGACAGGGGTTTGGCGAGCAGTACTTC. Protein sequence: CASSQEEGQGFGEQYF.

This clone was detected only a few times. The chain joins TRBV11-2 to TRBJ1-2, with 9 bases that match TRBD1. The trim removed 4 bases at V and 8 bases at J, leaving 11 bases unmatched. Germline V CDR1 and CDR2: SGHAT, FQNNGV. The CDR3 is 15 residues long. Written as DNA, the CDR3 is TGTGCCAGCAGCTCTCCGGGACAGGGACCTTCCGGCTACACCTTC. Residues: CASSSPGQGPSGYTF.

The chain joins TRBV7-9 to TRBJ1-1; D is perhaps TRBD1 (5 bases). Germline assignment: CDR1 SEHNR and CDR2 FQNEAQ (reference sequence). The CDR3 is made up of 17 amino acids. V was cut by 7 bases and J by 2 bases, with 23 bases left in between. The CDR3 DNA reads TGTGCCAGCACCTTTAACCCCTTGACGGGGGGTAACACTGAAGCTTTCTTT. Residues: CASTFNPLTGGNTEAFF.

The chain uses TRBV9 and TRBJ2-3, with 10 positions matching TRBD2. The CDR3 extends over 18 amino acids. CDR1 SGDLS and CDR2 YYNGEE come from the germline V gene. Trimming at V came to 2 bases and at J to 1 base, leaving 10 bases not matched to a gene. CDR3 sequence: CASSVQAGGGLGTDTQYF. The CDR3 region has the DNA TGTGCCAGCAGCGTCCAAGCGGGAGGGGGGTTGGGCACAGATACGCAGTATTTT.

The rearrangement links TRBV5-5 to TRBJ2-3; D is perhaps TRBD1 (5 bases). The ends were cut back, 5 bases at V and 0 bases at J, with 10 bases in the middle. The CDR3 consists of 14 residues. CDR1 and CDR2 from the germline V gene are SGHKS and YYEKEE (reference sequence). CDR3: CASRFAGSTDTQYF. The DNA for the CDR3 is TGTGCCAGCAGGTTTGCAGGGAGCACAGATACGCAGTATTTT.

The chain's CDR3 is CATWDRGTNTEAFF. The DNA for the CDR3 is TGTGCCACCTGGGACAGGGGCACGAACACTGAAGCTTTCTTT. The chain joins TRBV19 to TRBJ1-1, with 10 bases lining up with TRBD1. Germline CDR1 is LNHDA and CDR2 is SQIVND (reference sequence). The CDR3 spans 14 residues. V shed 10 bases and J 1 base; nucleotides not matched to a gene: 6.